The rows below give T cell receptor beta chains drawn from one sample of a study of T cells in Graves' hyperthyroidism and ophthalmopathy. TCRdb re-called the multiplex PCR reads through MiXCR, storing one row per CDR3 protein. The sample carries hundreds of thousands of distinct CDR3 sequences, 20% to 25% recorded once. The sequencing input was blood. The receptors were sampled from a man aged 25-45 years with Graves' ophthalmopathy. The CDR3 runs from the conserved cysteine through the conserved F or W. The D gene is left open where the match is weak. Size is stated for part of the rows, as once, few or many counts, or as a class when the clone is expanded.

clone_size: NA
j_call: TRBJ2-1
v_call: TRBV11-3
d_call: TRBD2
cdr3_aa: CASSLRFPTSGARYNEQFF
cdr3_nt: TGTGCCAGCAGCTTAAGGTTCCCGACTAGCGGAGCGAGATACAATGAGCAGTTCTTC

clone_size: NA
j_call: TRBJ1-5
v_call: TRBV19
d_call: NA
cdr3_aa: CASSMLGVPVQPQHF
cdr3_nt: TGTGCCAGTAGTATGCTTGGGGTCCCTGTTCAGCCCCAGCATTTT

clone_size: many
j_call: TRBJ1-1
v_call: TRBV2
d_call: TRBD1
cdr3_aa: CASSLLRGRNTEAFF
cdr3_nt: TGTGCCAGCAGTCTGTTGAGGGGGCGAAACACTGAAGCTTTCTTT

clone_size: NA
j_call: TRBJ2-1
v_call: TRBV2
d_call: TRBD2
cdr3_aa: CATTPSGRAPNEQFF
cdr3_nt: TGTGCCACCACCCCAAGCGGGAGGGCCCCCAATGAGCAGTTCTTC

clone_size: NA
j_call: TRBJ1-2
v_call: TRBV7-8
d_call: TRBD1
cdr3_aa: CASSPAGVRGLYYGYTF
cdr3_nt: TGTGCCAGCAGCCCGGCGGGAGTCAGGGGGCTCTACTATGGCTACACCTTC

clone_size: NA
j_call: TRBJ2-3
v_call: TRBV20-1
d_call: NA
cdr3_aa: CSARKGGTQYF
cdr3_nt: TGCAGTGCTCGAAAGGGGGGTACGCAGTATTTT

clone_size: NA
j_call: TRBJ2-7
v_call: TRBV12-3/TRBV12-4
d_call: NA
cdr3_aa: CASSSNRGGGYEQYF
cdr3_nt: TGTGCCAGCAGTTCAAACAGGGGCGGGGGCTACGAGCAGTACTTC

clone_size: NA
j_call: TRBJ2-3
v_call: TRBV6-2/TRBV6-3
d_call: TRBD2
cdr3_aa: CASMRSGSPTDTQYF
cdr3_nt: TGTGCCAGCATGAGGAGCGGGAGCCCCACAGATACGCAGTATTTT

clone_size: many
j_call: TRBJ2-2
v_call: TRBV20-1
d_call: NA
cdr3_aa: CSAREGRVLKPTGELFF
cdr3_nt: TGCAGTGCTAGGGAGGGCAGGGTCCTTAAACCAACCGGGGAGCTGTTTTTT

clone_size: few
j_call: TRBJ2-1
v_call: TRBV5-1
d_call: NA
cdr3_aa: CASSLVTSEQFF
cdr3_nt: TGCGCCAGCAGCTTAGTTACAAGCGAGCAGTTCTTC

clone_size: NA
j_call: TRBJ2-1
v_call: TRBV28
d_call: NA
cdr3_aa: CASSPPTLTYGGQFF
cdr3_nt: TGTGCCAGCAGTCCTCCGACACTCACGTACGGTGGGCAGTTCTTC

clone_size: many
j_call: TRBJ2-7
v_call: TRBV7-9
d_call: NA
cdr3_aa: CASSLGPYYEQYF
cdr3_nt: TGTGCCAGCAGCCTAGGACCCTACTACGAGCAGTACTTC

clone_size: many
j_call: TRBJ2-5
v_call: TRBV6-5
d_call: NA
cdr3_aa: CASSYSARWETQYF
cdr3_nt: TGTGCCAGCAGTTACTCCGCCAGATGGGAGACCCAGTACTTC

clone_size: NA
j_call: TRBJ2-5
v_call: TRBV6-1
d_call: NA
cdr3_aa: CASRLTRGETQYF
cdr3_nt: TGTGCCAGCAGACTGACTCGAGGAGAGACCCAGTACTTC

clone_size: few
j_call: TRBJ1-2
v_call: TRBV10-3
d_call: NA
cdr3_aa: CASNRIFSSYGYTF
cdr3_nt: TGTGCCAGCAACCGGATCTTTTCCTCCTATGGCTACACCTTC

clone_size: many
j_call: TRBJ1-5
v_call: TRBV5-1
d_call: NA
cdr3_aa: CASSLDRGQPQHF
cdr3_nt: TGCGCCAGCAGCTTAGACAGAGGCCAGCCCCAGCATTTT

clone_size: NA
j_call: TRBJ1-2
v_call: TRBV28
d_call: NA
cdr3_aa: CASSYSEVAHF
cdr3_nt: TGTGCCAGCAGTTATAGTGAAGTGGCACACTTC

clone_size: NA
j_call: TRBJ2-1
v_call: TRBV2
d_call: NA
cdr3_aa: CASSDPTNNEQFF
cdr3_nt: TGTGCCAGCAGTGATCCGACCAACAATGAGCAGTTCTTC

clone_size: few
j_call: TRBJ1-1
v_call: TRBV18
d_call: NA
cdr3_aa: CASSLKSNTEAFF
cdr3_nt: TGTGCCAGCTCACTAAAATCAAACACTGAAGCTTTCTTT

clone_size: NA
j_call: TRBJ2-7
v_call: TRBV18
d_call: NA
cdr3_aa: CASSRNREVQYF
cdr3_nt: TGTGCCAGCTCACGAAACAGGGAGGTGCAGTACTTC

clone_size: few
j_call: TRBJ2-3
v_call: TRBV9
d_call: NA
cdr3_aa: CASSEGGLNTDTQYF
cdr3_nt: TGTGCCAGCAGCGAAGGGGGACTCAACACAGATACGCAGTATTTT

clone_size: many
j_call: TRBJ2-3
v_call: TRBV2
d_call: NA
cdr3_aa: CASSETPGTDTQYF
cdr3_nt: TGTGCCAGCAGTGAAACCCCTGGCACAGATACGCAGTATTTT

clone_size: many
j_call: TRBJ2-3
v_call: TRBV11-2
d_call: NA
cdr3_aa: CASSFATDTQYF
cdr3_nt: TGTGCCAGCAGCTTTGCCACAGATACGCAGTATTTT

clone_size: few
j_call: TRBJ2-1
v_call: TRBV29-1
d_call: NA
cdr3_aa: CSVGQALSGEQFF
cdr3_nt: TGCAGCGTGGGCCAGGCCCTAAGTGGTGAGCAGTTCTTC

clone_size: NA
j_call: TRBJ1-1
v_call: TRBV6-2/TRBV6-3
d_call: NA
cdr3_aa: CASLVLMNTEAFF
cdr3_nt: TGTGCCAGCCTAGTCCTCATGAACACTGAAGCTTTCTTT

clone_size: few
j_call: TRBJ2-1
v_call: TRBV6-1
d_call: NA
cdr3_aa: CASSRGAGANYNEQFF
cdr3_nt: TGTGCCAGCAGTAGGGGGGCGGGAGCGAACTACAATGAGCAGTTCTTC

clone_size: many
j_call: TRBJ2-3
v_call: TRBV15
d_call: NA
cdr3_aa: CATSYGGRGNTDTQYF
cdr3_nt: TGTGCCACCAGCTACGGTGGGAGAGGGAACACAGATACGCAGTATTTT

clone_size: few
j_call: TRBJ2-3
v_call: TRBV6-5
d_call: NA
cdr3_aa: CASSYSGETSTDTQYF
cdr3_nt: TGTGCCAGCAGTTACTCGGGAGAAACTAGCACAGATACGCAGTATTTT

clone_size: NA
j_call: TRBJ1-2
v_call: TRBV6-1
d_call: NA
cdr3_aa: CASTDTSTGYTF
cdr3_nt: TGTGCCAGCACCGACACCTCAACTGGCTACACCTTC

clone_size: many
j_call: TRBJ1-3
v_call: TRBV30
d_call: TRBD1
cdr3_aa: CAWSVMKGAGNTIYF
cdr3_nt: TGTGCCTGGAGTGTAATGAAGGGGGCCGGAAACACCATATATTTT

clone_size: few
j_call: TRBJ2-1
v_call: TRBV3-1
d_call: TRBD2
cdr3_aa: CASDSSGKGNEQFF
cdr3_nt: TGTGCCAGCGACTCTAGCGGGAAAGGCAATGAGCAGTTCTTC

clone_size: NA
j_call: TRBJ2-5
v_call: TRBV6-5
d_call: NA
cdr3_aa: CASSYDASGETQYF
cdr3_nt: TGTGCCAGCAGTTACGATGCGTCCGGGGAGACCCAGTACTTC

clone_size: NA
j_call: TRBJ1-5
v_call: TRBV4-1
d_call: NA
cdr3_aa: CASSQDATQPQHF
cdr3_nt: TGCGCCAGCAGCCAAGATGCTACCCAGCCCCAGCATTTT

clone_size: few
j_call: TRBJ2-3
v_call: TRBV5-4
d_call: TRBD1
cdr3_aa: CASSWTGVLTDTQYF
cdr3_nt: TGTGCCAGCAGCTGGACAGGGGTCCTCACAGATACGCAGTATTTT

clone_size: NA
j_call: TRBJ2-3
v_call: TRBV27
d_call: NA
cdr3_aa: CASSEARGGTDAQYF
cdr3_nt: TGTGCCAGCAGCGAAGCCCGGGGTGGCACAGATGCGCAGTATTTT

clone_size: NA
j_call: TRBJ2-3
v_call: TRBV18
d_call: NA
cdr3_aa: CASSPSILLGDDTQYF
cdr3_nt: TGTGCCAGCTCACCGTCCATTTTACTCGGGGATGATACGCAGTATTTT

clone_size: many
j_call: TRBJ2-1
v_call: TRBV5-1
d_call: TRBD2
cdr3_aa: CASRSGGAGYEQFF
cdr3_nt: TGCGCCAGCAGAAGCGGGGGGGCTGGCTATGAGCAGTTCTTC

clone_size: few
j_call: TRBJ2-6
v_call: TRBV19
d_call: NA
cdr3_aa: CASLYSVDLSGANVLTF
cdr3_nt: TGTGCCAGTCTCTACAGTGTGGATCTCTCTGGGGCCAACGTCCTGACTTTC

clone_size: many
j_call: TRBJ2-3
v_call: TRBV11-1
d_call: NA
cdr3_aa: CASSMGVTDTQYF
cdr3_nt: TGTGCCAGCAGCATGGGGGTAACAGATACGCAGTATTTT

clone_size: NA
j_call: TRBJ2-1
v_call: TRBV12-3/TRBV12-4
d_call: NA
cdr3_aa: CASQSPERFHNEQFF
cdr3_nt: TGTGCCAGCCAATCCCCAGAGAGGTTCCACAATGAGCAGTTCTTC

clone_size: many
j_call: TRBJ2-5
v_call: TRBV28
d_call: NA
cdr3_aa: CASSSPPTQETQYF
cdr3_nt: TGTGCCAGCAGTTCCCCCCCCACACAAGAGACCCAGTACTTC

clone_size: NA
j_call: TRBJ2-7
v_call: TRBV10-3
d_call: NA
cdr3_aa: CAISAAGQYEQYF
cdr3_nt: TGTGCCATCAGTGCGGCCGGCCAATACGAGCAGTACTTC

clone_size: many
j_call: TRBJ2-3
v_call: TRBV12-3/TRBV12-4
d_call: NA
cdr3_aa: CASSLPSPVSTDTQYF
cdr3_nt: TGTGCCAGCAGTTTACCCTCCCCGGTATCCACAGATACGCAGTATTTT

clone_size: NA
j_call: TRBJ2-1
v_call: TRBV19
d_call: NA
cdr3_aa: CASSFPTSSGSGNEQFF
cdr3_nt: TGTGCCAGTAGTTTCCCGACCTCGTCCGGGAGTGGGAATGAGCAGTTCTTC

clone_size: few
j_call: TRBJ2-1
v_call: TRBV2
d_call: TRBD2
cdr3_aa: CASSKLAGDYNEQFF
cdr3_nt: TGTGCCAGCAGTAAACTAGCGGGAGATTACAATGAGCAGTTCTTC

clone_size: few
j_call: TRBJ2-2
v_call: TRBV9
d_call: NA
cdr3_aa: CASSVMTGSGELFF
cdr3_nt: TGTGCCAGCAGCGTAATGACCGGGTCCGGGGAGCTGTTTTTT